The clone carrying this T cell receptor beta chain was detected only a few times. Antigen unknown. This sample stems from a study of naive and memory T cell subsets. Two oligonucleotides, mixed equimolar, formed the beta constant-region primer covering TRBC1 and TRBC2. The ligated cDNA underwent four PCR rounds using SP2 and nested alpha and beta constant-region primers. One entry per CDR3 protein results from TCRdb running MiXCR on the UMI-ligation and nested PCR reads. Among 150,000 or so distinct CDR3 sequences listed, approximately 22% were seen once. This CDR3 spans 12 amino acids. V was trimmed by 4 bases and J by 4 bases, leaving 7 bases between them. Germline CDR1 and CDR2: SGHRS and YFSETQ. Study results and limitations: Naive repertoires, especially CD8, held a few larger clonotypes, possibly memory cells re-expressing CD45RA. Expression changes during T cell differentiation may affect RNA-based TCR counts.

V gene TRBV5-1 combines with J gene TRBJ2-3; D is possibly TRBD2 (6 bases). This TCR was recovered from a human donor in good health. Sequenced input: naive CD4+ T cells from blood. CDR3 sequence (DNA): TGCGCCAGCAGCCGACTAGCAGATACGCAGTATTTT. Translation: CASSRLADTQYF.